The rows below give T cell receptor beta chains drawn from one sample of a study of blood T cell repertoires in COVID-19. Sequencing used immunoSEQ multiplex PCR; TCRdb keeps in-frame clones, though not all of them. The sample has 200,000 or so clones, about 80% seen once. Sequenced sample: peripheral blood. The receptors derive from a human donor with acute or convalescent COVID-19. The donor label of this sample is uncertain. Both conserved end residues are part of each CDR3. The order of the fields is clone size, J gene, D gene, V gene, CDR3 protein, CDR3 DNA. A D gene is named only where the DNA matches it firmly. Only some rows state a clone size, as once, few, many or a class for expanded clones.

abundance: .
j_gene: TRBJ1-1
d_gene: .
v_gene: TRBV7-3
CDR3aa: CASSLTPPAPGTEAFF
CDR3nt: TGTGCCAGCAGCTTAACACCCCCGGCCCCGGGCACTGAAGCTTTCTTT

abundance: .
j_gene: TRBJ2-7
d_gene: .
v_gene: TRBV21-1
CDR3aa: CASSKTVAGGPAYYEQYF
CDR3nt: TGTGCCAGCAGCAAAACGGTAGCGGGAGGGCCGGCGTACTACGAGCAGTACTTC

abundance: .
j_gene: TRBJ1-3
d_gene: .
v_gene: TRBV19
CDR3aa: CASSIASGGLGNTIYF
CDR3nt: TGTGCCAGTAGTATAGCCTCGGGGGGACTCGGAAACACCATATATTTT

abundance: .
j_gene: TRBJ2-5
d_gene: TRBD2
v_gene: TRBV4-1
CDR3aa: CASSQDLGLAGETQYF
CDR3nt: TGCGCCAGCAGCCAAGATTTGGGACTAGCCGGCGAGACCCAGTACTTC

abundance: .
j_gene: TRBJ1-1
d_gene: TRBD1
v_gene: TRBV28
CDR3aa: CASSSRQGRTEAFF
CDR3nt: TGTGCCAGCAGTTCCCGACAGGGAAGGACTGAAGCTTTCTTT

abundance: .
j_gene: TRBJ1-5
d_gene: TRBD1
v_gene: TRBV28
CDR3aa: CASRPWTGKQPQHF
CDR3nt: TGTGCCAGCAGACCCTGGACAGGGAAACAGCCCCAGCATTTT

abundance: .
j_gene: TRBJ1-5
d_gene: .
v_gene: TRBV12-3/TRBV12-4
CDR3aa: CASSFLGPPQHF
CDR3nt: TGTGCCAGCAGTTTTCTGGGGCCGCCCCAGCATTTT

abundance: .
j_gene: TRBJ2-7
d_gene: TRBD1
v_gene: TRBV7-3
CDR3aa: CASSSTRQGAQYF
CDR3nt: TGTGCCAGCAGCTCCACTCGACAGGGTGCGCAGTACTTC

abundance: .
j_gene: TRBJ2-7
d_gene: .
v_gene: TRBV7-6
CDR3aa: CASSLFTEGEQYF
CDR3nt: TGTGCCAGCAGCTTATTCACAGAGGGTGAGCAGTACTTC

abundance: few
j_gene: TRBJ2-7
d_gene: .
v_gene: TRBV7-9
CDR3aa: CASSRCMYGACEQYF
CDR3nt: TGTGCCAGCAGCCGTTGTATGTATGGGGCGTGCGAGCAGTACTTC

abundance: .
j_gene: TRBJ1-5
d_gene: .
v_gene: TRBV20-1
CDR3aa: CSASGQGIRSNQPQHF
CDR3nt: TGCAGTGCTAGTGGCCAGGGGATAAGAAGCAATCAGCCCCAGCATTTT

abundance: .
j_gene: TRBJ1-2
d_gene: .
v_gene: TRBV30
CDR3aa: CAWSAGGVGDGYTF
CDR3nt: TGTGCCTGGAGTGCCGGGGGGGTAGGAGATGGCTACACCTTC

abundance: .
j_gene: TRBJ2-3
d_gene: .
v_gene: TRBV27
CDR3aa: CASSLYSVRDTQYF
CDR3nt: TGTGCCAGCAGTTTATATAGTGTCAGGGATACGCAGTATTTT

abundance: .
j_gene: TRBJ2-1
d_gene: .
v_gene: TRBV3-1/TRBV3-2
CDR3aa: CASSKSSQMYNEQFF
CDR3nt: TGTGCCAGCAGCAAAAGCTCACAGATGTACAATGAGCAGTTCTTC

abundance: .
j_gene: TRBJ1-2
d_gene: .
v_gene: TRBV28
CDR3aa: CASSGGVRGYTF
CDR3nt: TGTGCCAGCAGTGGGGGGGTGAGAGGCTACACCTTC

abundance: .
j_gene: TRBJ2-2
d_gene: .
v_gene: TRBV11-2
CDR3aa: CASSPSGNTGELFF
CDR3nt: TGTGCCAGCAGCCCCAGCGGGAACACCGGGGAGCTGTTTTTT

abundance: once
j_gene: TRBJ2-7
d_gene: TRBD1
v_gene: TRBV4-1
CDR3aa: CASSQDTGVLFYEQYF
CDR3nt: TGCGCCAGCAGCCAAGATACAGGGGTTCTATTCTACGAGCAGTACTTC

abundance: .
j_gene: TRBJ1-1
d_gene: TRBD1
v_gene: TRBV6-5
CDR3aa: CASRPTGVMTEAFF
CDR3nt: TGTGCCAGCAGGCCGACAGGGGTAATGACTGAAGCTTTCTTT

abundance: .
j_gene: TRBJ2-5
d_gene: TRBD1
v_gene: TRBV15
CDR3aa: CATSRTGAEETQYF
CDR3nt: TGTGCCACCAGCAGAACAGGGGCTGAAGAGACCCAGTACTTC

abundance: .
j_gene: TRBJ2-5
d_gene: .
v_gene: TRBV28
CDR3aa: CASSRTASQETQYF
CDR3nt: TGTGCCAGCAGCCGGACAGCTTCCCAAGAGACCCAGTACTTC

abundance: .
j_gene: TRBJ1-5
d_gene: .
v_gene: TRBV12-3/TRBV12-4
CDR3aa: CASNIRAQPQHF
CDR3nt: TGTGCCAGCAATATCAGGGCTCAGCCCCAGCATTTT

abundance: .
j_gene: TRBJ1-3
d_gene: TRBD1
v_gene: TRBV6-6
CDR3aa: CASKDRGNSGNTIYF
CDR3nt: TGTGCCAGCAAGGACAGGGGGAACTCTGGAAACACCATATATTTT

abundance: .
j_gene: TRBJ2-2
d_gene: TRBD2
v_gene: TRBV19
CDR3aa: CASSMTPPGSGRGTGELFF
CDR3nt: TGTGCCAGTAGTATGACCCCCCCGGGTAGCGGGAGAGGCACCGGGGAGCTGTTTTTT

abundance: .
j_gene: TRBJ2-5
d_gene: TRBD1
v_gene: TRBV29-1
CDR3aa: CSVGSRGQEGETQYF
CDR3nt: TGCAGCGTTGGGTCCAGGGGACAGGAGGGGGAGACCCAGTACTTC

abundance: .
j_gene: TRBJ1-5
d_gene: TRBD1
v_gene: TRBV6-4
CDR3aa: CASRRPDRGNQPQHF
CDR3nt: TGTGCCAGCAGACGACCAGACAGGGGCAATCAGCCCCAGCATTTT

abundance: .
j_gene: TRBJ1-4
d_gene: .
v_gene: TRBV5-1
CDR3aa: CASSPGGGPPNEKLFF
CDR3nt: TGCGCCAGCAGCCCGGGAGGCGGTCCCCCTAATGAAAAACTGTTTTTT

abundance: .
j_gene: TRBJ2-5
d_gene: TRBD2
v_gene: TRBV29-1
CDR3aa: CSVVRSSGVETQYF
CDR3nt: TGCAGCGTTGTTAGGTCTAGCGGGGTGGAGACCCAGTACTTC

abundance: .
j_gene: TRBJ2-5
d_gene: .
v_gene: TRBV5-5
CDR3aa: CASSRGSAGETQYF
CDR3nt: TGTGCCAGCAGCCGGGGATCTGCGGGAGAGACCCAGTACTTC

abundance: .
j_gene: TRBJ2-2
d_gene: .
v_gene: TRBV24-1
CDR3aa: CATSESRTGELFF
CDR3nt: TGTGCCACCAGTGAGAGCAGGACCGGGGAGCTGTTTTTT

abundance: .
j_gene: TRBJ2-7
d_gene: TRBD1
v_gene: TRBV9
CDR3aa: CASSAGDRGHYEQYF
CDR3nt: TGTGCCAGCAGCGCGGGGGACAGGGGTCACTACGAGCAGTACTTC

abundance: .
j_gene: TRBJ2-7
d_gene: TRBD2
v_gene: TRBV7-9
CDR3aa: CASSLAGANEQYF
CDR3nt: TGTGCCAGCAGCCTAGCGGGAGCAAACGAGCAGTACTTC

abundance: .
j_gene: TRBJ2-1
d_gene: .
v_gene: TRBV18
CDR3aa: CASSTRGENEQFF
CDR3nt: TGTGCCAGCTCAACCAGGGGCGAAAATGAGCAGTTCTTC

abundance: .
j_gene: TRBJ1-3
d_gene: TRBD1
v_gene: TRBV18
CDR3aa: CASSPTQGDSGNTIYF
CDR3nt: TGTGCCAGCTCACCAACCCAGGGGGACTCTGGAAACACCATATATTTT

abundance: .
j_gene: TRBJ1-2
d_gene: .
v_gene: TRBV28
CDR3aa: CASSSPGGHYGYTF
CDR3nt: TGTGCCAGCAGTTCCCCGGGGGGGCATTATGGCTACACCTTC

abundance: .
j_gene: TRBJ2-7
d_gene: TRBD2
v_gene: TRBV13
CDR3aa: CASSLMGGLGLAGFYEQYF
CDR3nt: TGTGCCAGCAGCTTAATGGGGGGCTTAGGACTAGCGGGGTTCTACGAGCAGTACTTC

abundance: .
j_gene: TRBJ1-5
d_gene: TRBD1
v_gene: TRBV4-3
CDR3aa: CASSQDRLQPQHF
CDR3nt: TGCGCCAGCAGCCAGGACAGGCTTCAGCCCCAGCATTTT

abundance: .
j_gene: TRBJ1-5
d_gene: .
v_gene: TRBV2
CDR3aa: CASSLDTNQPQHF
CDR3nt: TGTGCCAGCAGTCTGGACACGAATCAGCCCCAGCATTTT

abundance: .
j_gene: TRBJ1-5
d_gene: .
v_gene: TRBV2
CDR3aa: CASSDRGFSNQPQHF
CDR3nt: TGTGCCAGCAGTGACAGGGGATTCAGCAATCAGCCCCAGCATTTT

abundance: once
j_gene: TRBJ2-7
d_gene: TRBD2
v_gene: TRBV5-1
CDR3aa: CASSRRTSGITSYEQYF
CDR3nt: TGCGCCAGCAGCCGGAGGACTAGCGGGATTACGTCCTACGAGCAGTACTTC

abundance: .
j_gene: TRBJ2-2
d_gene: .
v_gene: TRBV10-3
CDR3aa: CAIREGAITGELFF
CDR3nt: TGTGCCATCAGGGAGGGGGCGATAACCGGGGAGCTGTTTTTT

abundance: once
j_gene: TRBJ1-1
d_gene: .
v_gene: TRBV20-1
CDR3aa: CSASSRYTEAFF
CDR3nt: TGCAGTGCTAGTAGCAGGTACACTGAAGCTTTCTTT

abundance: .
j_gene: TRBJ1-1
d_gene: .
v_gene: TRBV6-2/TRBV6-3
CDR3aa: CASSRSGVNTEAFF
CDR3nt: TGTGCCAGCAGTCGTTCAGGGGTGAACACTGAAGCTTTCTTT

abundance: .
j_gene: TRBJ2-2
d_gene: .
v_gene: TRBV7-2
CDR3aa: CASSLAAATNRNTGELFF
CDR3nt: TGTGCCAGCAGCTTAGCAGCAGCGACTAATAGGAACACCGGGGAGCTGTTTTTT

abundance: few
j_gene: TRBJ1-4
d_gene: .
v_gene: TRBV28
CDR3aa: CASRVGGGREKLFF
CDR3nt: TGTGCCAGCAGGGTCGGTGGGGGCAGGGAAAAACTGTTTTTT

abundance: .
j_gene: TRBJ2-2
d_gene: TRBD1
v_gene: TRBV5-1
CDR3aa: CASSSGQERNTGELFF
CDR3nt: TGCGCCAGCAGCTCCGGACAGGAAAGGAACACCGGGGAGCTGTTTTTT

abundance: .
j_gene: TRBJ2-2
d_gene: TRBD1
v_gene: TRBV15
CDR3aa: CATSRGATGIGELFF
CDR3nt: TGTGCCACCAGCAGGGGAGCGACAGGGATCGGGGAGCTGTTTTTT

abundance: .
j_gene: TRBJ2-3
d_gene: TRBD2
v_gene: TRBV30
CDR3aa: CAWSVTGLARPTDTQYF
CDR3nt: TGTGCCTGGAGTGTAACCGGACTAGCTCGTCCCACAGATACGCAGTATTTT

abundance: few
j_gene: TRBJ1-6
d_gene: TRBD1
v_gene: TRBV2
CDR3aa: CASRGDSPNSPLHF
CDR3nt: TGTGCCAGCAGGGGGGACAGCCCTAATTCACCCCTCCACTTT

abundance: .
j_gene: TRBJ1-2
d_gene: TRBD1
v_gene: TRBV7-9
CDR3aa: CASSPIGGDTF
CDR3nt: TGTGCCAGCAGCCCGATAGGGGGCGACACCTTC

abundance: .
j_gene: TRBJ2-7
d_gene: TRBD2
v_gene: TRBV14
CDR3aa: CASSQPGLARPYEQYF
CDR3nt: TGTGCCAGCAGCCAGCCGGGACTAGCGAGGCCCTACGAGCAGTACTTC

abundance: .
j_gene: TRBJ2-3
d_gene: TRBD2
v_gene: TRBV27
CDR3aa: CASRNLAGAADTQYF
CDR3nt: TGTGCCAGCAGAAATTTAGCGGGAGCGGCAGATACGCAGTATTTT

abundance: .
j_gene: TRBJ2-4
d_gene: .
v_gene: TRBV5-5
CDR3aa: CASSLAQGRKNIQYF
CDR3nt: TGTGCCAGCAGCTTGGCGCAGGGGCGCAAAAACATTCAGTACTTC

abundance: .
j_gene: TRBJ2-2
d_gene: TRBD2
v_gene: TRBV6-2/TRBV6-3
CDR3aa: CASSFGTSGRAPNTGELFF
CDR3nt: TGTGCCAGCAGTTTCGGTACTAGCGGGAGGGCCCCGAACACCGGGGAGCTGTTTTTT